This T cell receptor beta chain was profiled in a study of T cells in localized non-small cell lung cancer. Study conclusions and caveats: Tumor samples were not multi-region, leaving intratumor heterogeneity unexcluded. Among blood samples, higher T cell density accompanied longer overall survival. Uninvolved adjacent lung showed the highest T cell clonality, exceeding tumor. A median around 55 of the top 100 tumor clones appeared in adjacent lung.

The protocol was immunoSEQ multiplex PCR, while the TCRdb copy is restricted to in-frame clones and leaves out a portion. The profile shows around 1,900 clones, about a fifth of them singletons. This clone is classed as medium-sized (0.01 to 0.1%). Its target is unknown. Trimming removed 4 bases at V and 6 bases at J, with 13 bases between. CDR3 length: 15 amino acids. In germline, CDR1 is SGHNT, CDR2 YENEEA. The V and J genes are TRBV11-3 and TRBJ1-6; tentatively, D is TRBD1 (5 bases). This receptor was identified in a male donor at least 60 years old with stage II lung adenocarcinoma. The sequences come from lung tumor tissue, collected before any cancer treatment. CDR3 loop: CASSSRGSVNSPLHF. CDR3 nucleotide sequence: TGTGCCAGCAGCTCCCGGGGCTCCGTTAATTCACCCCTCCACTTT.